A single sample gave rise to the 10 T cell receptor beta chains below, sequenced in a study of blood T cell repertoires in COVID-19. Profiled with immunoSEQ multiplex PCR; TCRdb holds only in-frame clones, not every one. Among 150,000 to 200,000 clones listed, roughly nine tenths were seen once. The material sequenced was peripheral blood. The receptor source for this set is a young man who had recovered from COVID-19.

The chain joins TRBV2 to TRBJ1-1; unclear D gene. The CDR3 covers 15 residues. Germline loops: CDR1 SNHLY, CDR2 FYNNEI. Between the trimmed V and J ends, which lost 2 bases and 5 bases, there was a span of 15 bases. The CDR3 DNA reads as TGTGCCAGCAGTGAATCGGAGGTCATGGGAACTGAAGCTTTCTTT. This sequence encodes CASSESEVMGTEAFF.

V and J are TRBV2 and TRBJ1-1; 7 nucleotides agree with TRBD1. This CDR3 has 12 amino acids. Trimming cost V 5 bases and J 11 bases; bases outside gene matches: 8. CDR1 is SNHLY and CDR2 is FYNNEI in the germline V gene. The CDR3 coding sequence is TGTGCCAGCAGTAGGGACAGCCTTGGGGCTTTCTTT. Encoded protein: CASSRDSLGAFF.

This chain joins TRBV3-1 (or the pseudogene TRBV3-2) and TRBJ1-1, with 7 bases matching TRBD1. Germline V CDR1 and CDR2: LGHDT, YNNKEL (reference sequence). The CDR3 runs 14 residues. V trimming: 3 bases; J trimming: 5 bases; junction bases outside the gene matches: 6. The CDR3 nucleotides are TGTGCCAGCAGCCACTTCGACAGGGATACTGAAGCTTTCTTT. This codes for CASSHFDRDTEAFF.

The DNA for the CDR3 is TGCGCCAGCAGCCTCCAGGAAGGACTATTTGCCTACGAGCAGTACTTC. Encoded protein: CASSLQEGLFAYEQYF. The chain links TRBV4-1 to TRBJ2-7; tentatively, D is TRBD2 (6 bases). Germline CDR1 MGHRA, CDR2 YSYEKL. The CDR3 consists of 16 residues. V gave up 4 bases and J gave up 2 bases, with 18 bases separating them.

V is TRBV5-1 and J is TRBJ1-4; 9 nucleotides agree with TRBD1. V lost 3 bases to trimming and J lost 8 bases; unmatched junction nucleotides: 2. This CDR3 comprises 13 residues. Germline assignment: CDR1 SGHRS and CDR2 YFSETQ. CDR3 amino acids: CASSSGQGEKLFF. Written as DNA, the CDR3 is TGCGCCAGCAGCTCAGGACAGGGGGAAAAACTGTTTTTT.

The chain employs TRBV6-5 and TRBJ2-7; 9 nucleotides line up with TRBD1. V gave up 5 bases and J gave up 2 bases; unmatched junction bases: 4. This CDR3 is 14 amino acids long. Germline V gene lookup returns CDR1 MNHEY and CDR2 SVGAGI. CDR3 DNA sequence: TGTGCCAGCAGTCCTCGGACAGGGGCCTACGAGCAGTACTTC. Translating gives CASSPRTGAYEQYF.

The chain has TRBV11-1 and TRBJ1-2, with no clear D. Germline values: CDR1 SGHAT, CDR2 FQDESV (reference sequence). CDR3 length: 14 residues. The V end lost 1 base, the J end lost 2 bases, and 8 bases lay between the germline ends. The CDR3 sequence is CASSLVGRNYGYTF. The DNA for the CDR3 is TGTGCCAGCAGCTTAGTCGGGAGGAACTATGGCTACACCTTC.

The chain employs TRBV19 and TRBJ1-5; 10 bases line up with TRBD1. The germline gives CDR1 LNHDA, CDR2 SQIVND (reference sequence). This CDR3 region has 16 residues. Trimming took 1 base from V and 7 from J; bases not matched to a gene: 7. The CDR3 DNA reads as TGTGCCAGTAGTATAGTGTCGGGACAGGGGAACCAGCCCCAGCATTTT. The encoded protein is CASSIVSGQGNQPQHF.

This chain uses TRBV5-1 with TRBJ2-6; no clear D gene. Germline V gene sequence: CDR1 SGHRS, CDR2 YFSETQ. Trimming left V 1 base short and J 1 base short, with 6 bases between. This CDR3 region has 15 residues. The DNA for the CDR3 is TGCGCCAGCAGCTTGACCGGGTCTGGGGCCAACGTCCTGACTTTC. This codes for CASSLTGSGANVLTF.

This clone was found once. The chain links TRBV23-1 to TRBJ2-2, with D tentatively TRBD1 (7 bases). TRBV23-1 counts as an open reading frame of uncertain function. The V end lost 4 bases, the J end lost 5 bases, and 17 bases lay between the germline ends. There are 16 residues in the CDR3. In DNA form, the CDR3 reads TGCGCCAGCAGTCCGACAGGGCTGGGGGGAACCGGGGAGCTGTTTTTT. This gives the protein CASSPTGLGGTGELFF.